The rows below give T cell receptor beta chains drawn from one sample of a study of blood T cell repertoires in COVID-19. Clones were sequenced by immunoSEQ multiplex PCR, and TCRdb holds only the in-frame ones, with some missing. Of about 15,000 clones listed, roughly 80% were seen once; the top ten hold roughly 15%. The sequenced sample was peripheral blood. All receptors derive from a human donor in a cohort sampled during active COVID-19. The conserved cysteine and the conserved F or W are not part of the CDR3 here. The order of the fields is J gene, V gene, CDR3 protein.

TRBJ2-7 | TRBV9 | ASSVGGSVYEQY
TRBJ2-1 | TRBV7-2 | ASSPSTSGGRENEQF
TRBJ2-3 | TRBV28 | ASTWADRDGTDTQY
TRBJ2-7 | TRBV9 | ASSVSPELIYEQY
TRBJ2-7 | TRBV24-1 | ATSDRGDSYEQY
TRBJ2-7 | TRBV12-3/TRBV12-4 | ASSRGYEQY
TRBJ2-3 | TRBV5-1 | ASSLVERGTDTQY
TRBJ2-7 | TRBV11-3 | ASSPQGGNYEQY
TRBJ1-5 | TRBV7-2 | ASSLIRGGDQPQH
TRBJ2-5 | TRBV14 | ASSQDLLGKTQY
TRBJ2-3 | TRBV27 | ASSLIRTSAQDTQY
TRBJ2-7 | TRBV27 | ASSLRQGADEQY
TRBJ2-2 | TRBV10-1 | ASSMSVSANTGELF
TRBJ1-1 | TRBV6-6 | ASRKGTGTNTEAF
TRBJ2-1 | TRBV27 | ASSPFVAGNSYNEQF
TRBJ1-5 | TRBV27 | ASSKQGYQPQH
TRBJ2-6 | TRBV2 | ASSGAFSGANVLT
TRBJ2-7 | TRBV19 | ASSNSGASYEQY
TRBJ1-6 | TRBV3-1/TRBV3-2 | ASSQIARGNSPLH
TRBJ2-7 | TRBV4-3 | ASSQGVAAQSSYEQY
TRBJ2-7 | TRBV23-1 | ASSLPDRGREQY
TRBJ1-2 | TRBV5-4 | ASSSTGFLYGYT
TRBJ2-3 | TRBV7-2 | ASSAAGRSTDTQY
TRBJ1-5 | TRBV7-8 | ASSLSRTGGYQPQH
TRBJ2-1 | TRBV7-6 | ASSSSDRGSYNEQF
TRBJ1-5 | TRBV19 | ASTPRKAPGPQH
TRBJ1-5 | TRBV6-5 | ASSYSTNGNQPQH
TRBJ2-3 | TRBV5-6 | ASSGGTSRTDTQY
TRBJ2-1 | TRBV15 | ATSSAEPYNEQF
TRBJ1-1 | TRBV5-1 | ASTPGQSNSEAF
TRBJ2-7 | TRBV19 | ASRREDPIDEQY
TRBJ1-1 | TRBV7-3 | ASSTTGFSTEAF
TRBJ2-1 | TRBV5-1 | ASSLVGGRSYNEQF
TRBJ1-6 | TRBV9 | ASSVDIRLRNSPLH
TRBJ2-2 | TRBV10-3 | AIRRTGGARTGELF
TRBJ2-2 | TRBV24-1 | ATSENTGLAGSHTGELF
TRBJ2-1 | TRBV3-1/TRBV3-2 | ASSQARSAGVEQF
TRBJ2-2 | TRBV7-6 | ASSLLAGVTGELF
TRBJ2-7 | TRBV10-3 | AISGQDYEQY
TRBJ1-2 | TRBV18 | ASSPQGQTYGYT
TRBJ2-7 | TRBV29-1 | SVADRGGQY
TRBJ1-5 | TRBV27 | ASSMSRGGNQPQH
TRBJ1-1 | TRBV29-1 | SVDPGQAMNTEAF
TRBJ2-2 | TRBV29-1 | SAQGARAGELF
TRBJ1-3 | TRBV28 | ASSLGQGARNTIY
TRBJ2-1 | TRBV11-3 | ASSSHLSGSQAPEQF
TRBJ2-2 | TRBV25-1 | ASSEYVGQWNTGELF
TRBJ2-2 | TRBV5-1 | ASRNLGTDNTGELF
TRBJ1-6 | TRBV2 | ASIESSYNSPLH
TRBJ2-3 | TRBV7-9 | ASPAGVSTDTQY
TRBJ1-1 | TRBV19 | ASSWGREAF
TRBJ2-7 | TRBV28 | ASSGTTGEQY